Here is one T cell receptor beta chain with its context. Its antigen remains unknown. This sample was included in a study of CD4+ T cells in melanoma. Whole-study findings and limits: In melanoma, neoantigen-specific CD4+ T cells reportedly differed in differentiation state. A reported correlation linked neoantigen-specific CD4+ T cells to CD8+, macrophage and B cell function.

Some clones are missing from TCRdb's copy, which holds only in-frame ones; the method was immunoSEQ multiplex PCR. The sample includes about 10,000 clones, about 73% of them seen just once. The CDR3 contains 15 residues. The germline V gene has CDR1 SGHTA and CDR2 FQGNSA. V lost 2 bases to trimming and J lost 3 bases, with 14 bases between them. The receptor comes from a human donor with melanoma. The material sequenced was tumor tissue. The chain uses TRBV7-2 and TRBJ2-7; D is perhaps TRBD2 (5 bases). The chain's CDR3 is CASSLRPGLVYEQYF. In nucleotides, the CDR3 is TGTGCCAGCAGCTTACGGCCCGGACTTGTCTACGAGCAGTACTTC.